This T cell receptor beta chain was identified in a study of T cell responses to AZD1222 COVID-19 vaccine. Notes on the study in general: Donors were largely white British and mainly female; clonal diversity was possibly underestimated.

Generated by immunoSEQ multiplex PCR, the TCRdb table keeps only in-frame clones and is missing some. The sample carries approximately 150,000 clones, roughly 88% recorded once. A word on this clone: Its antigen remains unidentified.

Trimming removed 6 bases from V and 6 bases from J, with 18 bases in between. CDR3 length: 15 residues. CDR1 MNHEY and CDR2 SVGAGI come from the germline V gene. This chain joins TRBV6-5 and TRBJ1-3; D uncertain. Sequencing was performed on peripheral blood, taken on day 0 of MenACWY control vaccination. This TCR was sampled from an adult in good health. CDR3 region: CASRPQEKPANTIYF. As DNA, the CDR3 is TGTGCCAGCAGACCCCAGGAGAAACCCGCAAACACCATATATTTT.